The 32 T cell receptor beta chains below were found in one sample sequenced in a study of OX40 agonist ivuxolimab in advanced cancers. Here immunoSEQ multiplex PCR was the method, and the copy in TCRdb shows in-frame clones only, minus some. The data contain around 60,000 clones, more than 80% of them singletons. Sequenced here: CD4+ or CD8+ T cells sorted from blood, sampled in a trial of the OX40 agonist ivuxolimab. Every receptor here comes from an adult with an advanced solid tumor such as melanoma, head and neck, liver or kidney cancer.

V is TRBV4-2 and J is TRBJ2-1; TRBD1 or TRBD2 may be the D gene (5 bases each). CDR1 is LGHNA, CDR2 YNFKEQ, per germline. The V gene lost 0 bases and the J gene lost 7 bases, with 28 bases spanning the gap. This CDR3 comprises 20 residues. The CDR3 DNA reads TGTGCCAGCAGCCAAGACCCACCCCGACAGAGAGGGGACCTCGGGAATGAGCAGTTCTTC. Translating gives CASSQDPPRQRGDLGNEQFF.

This clone was observed a handful of times. This CDR3 is also generated by other DNA sequences in the sample. The chain combines TRBV6-5 with TRBJ2-5; D remains unclear. The CDR3 totals 12 residues. Germline V gene data show CDR1 as MNHEY and CDR2 as SVGAGI. Deletions cut 6 bases from V and 5 bases from J, with 10 bases between. In DNA form, the CDR3 reads TGTGCCAGCAGCAACCCCCGGGAGACCCAGTACTTC. Encoded protein: CASSNPRETQYF.

The chain has TRBV7-8 and TRBJ1-2, with unresolved D. V lost 2 bases and J lost 7, with 23 bases in between. Germline loops: CDR1 SGHVS, CDR2 FQNEAQ. The CDR3 is 17 amino acids. The CDR3 nucleotides are TGTGCCAGCAGCTTATCTCCCCCTACGGCTCTTCGATCTGGCTACACCTTC. This sequence encodes CASSLSPPTALRSGYTF.

The chain is built from TRBV5-1 and TRBJ2-7, with D possibly called TRBD1 or TRBD2 (7 bases each). The CDR3 is made up of 15 amino acids. V lost 1 base and J lost 6, with 17 bases in between. Germline V gives CDR1 SGHRS, CDR2 YFSETQ. CDR3 sequence reads: CASSLQGRGLSEQYF. In DNA form, the CDR3 reads TGCGCCAGCAGCTTGCAGGGGAGGGGGCTGAGCGAGCAGTACTTC.

This clone was recorded only once. J is TRBJ1-2 and V is TRBV18; the D is unclear. The V end was cut by 4 bases, the J end by 8 bases, with 29 bases between. The CDR3 has 18 residues. The germline V gene encodes CDR1 KGHSH and CDR2 LQKENI. The CDR3 sequence: CASSLIGPSTRGARGYTF. In nucleotides, the CDR3 is TGTGCCAGCTCACTTATTGGACCGTCGACTCGAGGAGCGAGAGGCTACACCTTC.

CDR3 residues: CASSPDGGYTF. The CDR3 DNA reads as TGTGCCAGCAGTCCGGACGGGGGCTACACCTTC. The gene calls are TRBV6-4 and TRBJ1-2; D is undetermined. This CDR3 is 11 amino acids long. V was clipped by 5 bases and J by 8 bases, with 9 bases between them. The germline gives CDR1 MRHNA, CDR2 SNTAGT.

The chain uses TRBV7-9 and TRBJ2-3; 10 positions agree with TRBD2. Germline V gene lookup returns CDR1 SEHNR and CDR2 FQNEAQ (reference sequence). The CDR3 is made up of 16 amino acids. With V trimmed by 3 bases and J by 4 bases, 7 bases remained unmatched. The CDR3 protein is CASSFGLAVTADTQYF. CDR3 coding DNA: TGTGCCAGCAGCTTCGGACTAGCGGTAACGGCAGATACGCAGTATTTT.

As for this clone: This specimen includes other DNA sequences encoding the same CDR3. The V call is TRBV11-2, the J call TRBJ1-2; D unresolved. Trimming cost V 1 base and J 2 bases, with 8 bases left between them. This CDR3 region has 14 residues. Germline V CDR1 and CDR2: SGHAT, FQNNGV. The CDR3 DNA sequence: TGTGCCAGCAGCTTAGTGGAAGCCAACTATGGCTACACCTTC. Translating it yields CASSLVEANYGYTF.

This clone has just a few counts. The chain couples TRBV9 to TRBJ2-2; D may be TRBD1 (6 bases). CDR3 length equals 16 residues. From germline, CDR1 is SGDLS and CDR2 YYNGEE. With 1 base removed from V and 1 base from J, the gap between germline ends came to 11 bases. In DNA, the CDR3 is TGTGCCAGCAGCGTAACGACAGGTTTGAACACCGGGGAGCTGTTTTTT. Protein: CASSVTTGLNTGELFF.

V usage is TRBV7-3 and J usage is TRBJ1-5; 7 bases line up with TRBD1. The V gene end was trimmed by 5 bases and the J gene end by 1 base; junction bases not matched to a gene: 8. The CDR3 runs to 16 residues. The germline CDR1 and CDR2 sequences are SGHTA and FQGTGA. This CDR3 reads CASSPTTGTSNQPQHF. The CDR3 DNA reads as TGTGCCAGCAGCCCGACGACAGGGACGAGCAATCAGCCCCAGCATTTT. The whole variable domain, filled in from reference TRBV7-3 and TRBJ1-5, reads GAGVSQTPSNKVTEKGKYVELRCDPISGHTALYWYRQSLGQGPEFLIYFQGTGAADDSGLPNDRFFAVRPEGSVSTLKIQRTERGDSAVYLCASSPTTGTSNQPQHFGDGTRLSIL.

This clone has just one count. Because it lacks the conserved phenylalanine or tryptophan at the end, this CDR3 is likely a read error. The chain recombines TRBV11-2 with TRBJ1-3; unclear D gene. Germline loops: CDR1 SGHAT, CDR2 FQNNGV. V lost 3 bases and J 3 bases, leaving 3 bases between the germline ends. CDR3 length equals 12 residues. CDR3 protein: CASSFDGNTIYL. CDR3 DNA sequence: TGTGCCAGCAGCTTCGATGGAAACACCATATATCTT.

This chain connects TRBV5-1 to TRBJ2-3; the match to TRBD2 covers 8 bases. The germline gives CDR1 SGHRS, CDR2 YFSETQ. The J segment lost 6 bases and the V segment lost 1 base, leaving 4 bases of the junction unmatched. There are 14 residues in the CDR3. DNA for the CDR3: TGCGCCAGCAGCTTGAGCGGGAGAGCTGATACGCAGTATTTT. Translating gives CASSLSGRADTQYF.

The CDR3 DNA is TGTGCCAGCAGCTTGCCCACAGGGGAGGGGGCCGGAGCTTTCTTT. This gives the protein CASSLPTGEGAGAFF. This rearrangement joins TRBV5-5 to TRBJ1-1; 7 nucleotides match TRBD1. The CDR3 contains 15 residues. The germline gives CDR1 SGHKS, CDR2 YYEKEE (reference sequence). Trimming removed 1 base from V and 10 bases from J; junction bases left unmatched: 13.

As regards this clone: This clone may be a read error of a much larger clone one base away. Within the sample, other DNA sequences also encode this same CDR3. This sequence joins TRBV6-5 and TRBJ2-7; maybe TRBD2 (5 bases). The length of the CDR3 is 16 residues. Trimming pared 0 bases from V and 2 bases from J, leaving 14 bases between. CDR1 and CDR2 (germline): MNHEY, SVGAGI. DNA of the CDR3: TGTGCCAGCAGTTACTCCGCAGAGAGACTAACCTACGAGCAGTACTTC. Its translation is CASSYSAERLTYEQYF.

The V and J genes are TRBV5-1 and TRBJ1-2; D is unresolved. Trimming took 4 bases from V and 3 from J, leaving 13 bases between them. The CDR3 is 14 residues long. The germline CDR1 and CDR2 sequences are SGHRS and YFSETQ. This CDR3 reads CASSPLGQDYGYTF. CDR3 DNA sequence: TGCGCCAGCAGCCCCCTCGGGCAGGACTATGGCTACACCTTC.

The rearrangement joins TRBV5-1 to TRBJ2-7; maybe TRBD2 (6 bases). The V gene's germline CDR1 is SGHRS and CDR2 YFSETQ. The CDR3 sequence is 14 residues long. V lost 4 bases to trimming and J lost 7 bases, with 18 bases between them. CDR3 protein: CASSPPGGGREQYF. The CDR3 nucleotides read TGCGCCAGCAGCCCTCCTGGGGGAGGAAGGGAGCAGTACTTC.

CDR3 bases: TGTGCCAGCTCACCGGGAGGGAACGAGCAGTACTTC. It yields the protein CASSPGGNEQYF. This sequence joins TRBV18 and TRBJ2-7; TRBD2 matches at 7 bases. The ends lost 3 bases at V and 5 bases at J; junction bases unmatched: 1. The CDR3 is 12 amino acids. Looked up from germline, CDR1 is KGHSH and CDR2 is LQKENI.

The chain links TRBV5-5 to TRBJ2-3; the match to TRBD2 covers 15 bases. V was pared by 4 bases and J by 5 bases, with 2 bases of the junction left unmatched. CDR3 size: 15 residues. Per the germline V gene, CDR1 is SGHKS and CDR2 is YYEKEE (reference sequence). Written as DNA, the CDR3 is TGTGCCAGCAGCCCGGGACTAGCGGGAGGAGATACGCAGTATTTT. Translation gives CASSPGLAGGDTQYF.

The DNA of the CDR3 is TGCGCCAGCAGTCCTAGCCCCCGGATGGAGCAGTACTTC. Protein: CASSPSPRMEQYF. V gene TRBV23-1 combines with J gene TRBJ2-5, with a weak D call TRBD2 (5 bases). TRBV23-1 is an ORF; its function is uncertain. Trimming removed 4 bases from V and 11 bases from J, with 17 bases in between. CDR3 length equals 13 residues.

This clone was seen a few times. J is TRBJ2-2 and V is TRBV29-1; no definite D call. CDR1 and CDR2 from the germline V gene are SQVTM and ANQGSEA. Trimming took off 0 bases at V and 1 base at J, with 9 bases between the two ends. CDR3 length: 15 residues. CDR3 sequence reads: CSVEDLAGNTGELFF. The CDR3 coding sequence is TGCAGCGTTGAAGATCTCGCTGGGAACACCGGGGAGCTGTTTTTT.

The gene calls are TRBV4-2 and TRBJ2-3; 7 nucleotides line up with TRBD2. V was clipped by 2 bases and J by 4 bases; unmatched bases: 6. This CDR3 region has 15 residues. The germline CDR1 and CDR2 sequences are LGHNA and YNFKEQ. CDR3 in amino acids: CASSQNFAGADTQYF. In DNA form, the CDR3 reads TGTGCCAGCAGCCAAAACTTCGCGGGAGCAGATACGCAGTATTTT.

The sample holds one count of this clone. V is TRBV2 and J is TRBJ2-7; TRBD2 agrees at 14 bases. V shed 5 bases and J 1 base; nucleotides not matched to a gene: 4. CDR1 and CDR2 from the germline V gene are SNHLY and FYNNEI. The CDR3 is 16 amino acids. CDR3 in amino acids: CASSSGTSGGSYEQYF. CDR3 sequence (DNA): TGTGCCAGCAGTTCCGGGACTAGCGGGGGATCCTACGAGCAGTACTTC.

The CDR3 spells CASSFGLGQTNTGELFF. CDR3 bases: TGTGCCAGCAGTTTTGGGCTTGGACAGACGAACACCGGGGAGCTGTTTTTT. This chain joins TRBV27 and TRBJ2-2; tentatively, D is TRBD1 (6 bases). The CDR3 consists of 17 residues. Between the trimmed V and J ends, which lost 3 bases and 0 bases, there was a span of 14 bases. Germline lookup yields CDR1 MNHEY and CDR2 SMNVEV (reference sequence).

The gene calls are TRBV6-1 and TRBJ1-3; D is ambiguous. Trimming cost V 1 base and J 1 base, with 11 bases left between them. Germline CDR1 is MNHNS and CDR2 is SASEGT. This CDR3 comprises 16 residues. CDR3 loop: CASSEEFLISGNTIYF. DNA for the CDR3: TGTGCCAGCAGTGAAGAATTCTTGATTTCTGGAAACACCATATATTTT.

This chain uses TRBV13 with TRBJ2-2; D uncertain. Germline V CDR1 and CDR2: PRHDT, FYEKMQ (reference sequence). This CDR3 region has 13 residues. V gave up 5 bases and J gave up 6 bases, with 10 bases separating them. CDR3 region: CASSGETAGELFF. In DNA, the CDR3 is TGTGCCAGCAGCGGAGAGACTGCCGGGGAGCTGTTTTTT.

V is TRBV9 and J is TRBJ2-6; maybe TRBD1 (6 bases). Between the trimmed V and J ends, which lost 2 bases and 0 bases, there was a span of 15 bases. The CDR3 contains 18 residues. Germline V gene data show CDR1 as SGDLS and CDR2 as YYNGEE. CDR3 amino acids: CASSVTPGHYSGANVLTF. CDR3 sequence (DNA): TGTGCCAGCAGCGTCACACCGGGACACTACTCTGGGGCCAACGTCCTGACTTTC.

The chain has TRBV21-1 and TRBJ2-5; the listed D gene, TRBD2, was not tested against the DNA. TRBV21-1 is deemed a pseudogene. CDR3 size: 19 residues. CDR3 in DNA: TGTGCCAGCAGCAACCGCCTCCCAGCGGGAGCCGGATATAGAGAGACCCAGTACTTC. Translation: CASSNRLPAGAGYRETQYF.

This chain uses TRBV4-2 with TRBJ2-1, with 7 bases fitting TRBD1. This CDR3 region has 14 residues. Germline values: CDR1 LGHNA, CDR2 YNFKEQ. After removal of 1 base from V and 9 bases from J, the junction contained 6 bases not matched to a gene. CDR3: CASSQVTDRAEQFF. The CDR3 DNA follows: TGTGCCAGCAGCCAAGTTACCGACAGGGCTGAGCAGTTCTTC.

The chain joins TRBV5-1 to TRBJ2-3; D perhaps matches TRBD2 (5 bases). This CDR3 region has 14 residues. Germline lookup yields CDR1 SGHRS and CDR2 YFSETQ. V was pared by 0 bases and J by 1 base, with 6 bases between. For the CDR3, the DNA is TGCGCCAGCAGCTTGGCCGGGGGCACAGATACGCAGTATTTT. It specifies CASSLAGGTDTQYF.

The V and J genes are TRBV5-5 and TRBJ2-3; D gene unclear. The germline V gene encodes CDR1 SGHKS and CDR2 YYEKEE (reference sequence). V lost 4 bases to trimming and J lost 4 bases, with 16 bases between them. This CDR3 has 15 amino acids. This chain's CDR3 is CASSTAVGTADTQYF. The CDR3 nucleotides are TGTGCCAGCAGCACCGCGGTGGGAACTGCAGATACGCAGTATTTT.

The chain carries TRBV19 and TRBJ1-1; D not resolved. The CDR3 totals 14 residues. The germline V gene has CDR1 LNHDA and CDR2 SQIVND (reference sequence). V gave up 1 base and J gave up 0 bases, with 6 bases separating them. This CDR3 reads CASSIVVMNTEAFF. The CDR3 coding sequence is TGTGCCAGTAGTATAGTTGTAATGAACACTGAAGCTTTCTTT.

This clone was picked up one time. This rearrangement joins TRBV19 to TRBJ1-2; 10 nucleotides line up with TRBD1. The CDR3 has 16 amino acids. V was pared by 3 bases and J by 3 bases, with 7 bases of the junction left unmatched. Germline V gene lookup returns CDR1 LNHDA and CDR2 SQIVND (reference sequence). CDR3 coding DNA: TGTGCCAGTAGTATCCGGACAGGGGGTCTAGACTATGGCTACACCTTC. As protein: CASSIRTGGLDYGYTF.